This T cell receptor beta chain was identified during a study of CD8+CD57+ T cells in acquired aplastic anemia. CDR3 and TCR beta VDJ profiling relied on a genomic DNA template. Each CDR3 protein gets one entry after TCRdb re-called the reads with MiXCR. The sample holds under 200,000 distinct CDR3 sequences; approximately 43% are singletons and the top ten take 1.1%. Whole-study results and caveats: Found in both controls and patients were twenty-nine CD8+ CDR3 sequences.

On this clonotype: What it recognizes is unknown.

CDR3 size: 14 residues. Germline V CDR1 and CDR2: MNHEY, SVGAGI. The V end was cut by 0 bases, the J end by 7 bases, with 12 bases between. This rearrangement joins TRBV6-5 to TRBJ1-1; possible D gene TRBD1, 5 bases. The TCR comes from a human donor in good health. Sequenced material: sorted CD4+, CD8+, or CD8+CD57+ T cells (not recorded which) from PBMCs. This CDR3 reads CASSYSSGALEAFF. The CDR3 DNA reads TGTGCCAGCAGTTACTCTAGCGGGGCACTTGAAGCTTTCTTT.